This T cell receptor beta chain was identified in a study of blood T cell repertoires in COVID-19. On the study more broadly: PBMCs, B-cell-depleted T cells, or T cells were the source of the cDNA or gDNA that made up the material.

The CDR3 consists of 13 residues. In germline, CDR1 is MNHNS, CDR2 SASEGT. Trimming removed 8 bases from V and 4 bases from J, with 12 bases in between. In the authors' workflow: Amplification from reference gene primers served as the basis for estimated nucleated cell counts. Sequencing was performed with immunoSEQ multiplex PCR; in TCRdb, only in-frame clones are kept and a portion is missing. The DNA gave D and trimming, while V, J and clone size come from that table. This table has hundreds of thousands of clones, over 85% appearing once. The sequence derives from a man in his fifties or sixties who had recovered from COVID-19. The chain is built from TRBV6-1 and TRBJ1-5; D uncertain. The sample was PBMCs or T cells enriched from blood (not recorded which). The CDR3 DNA is TGTGCCAGCGCGTCCTGGGCAAATCAGCCCCAGCATTTT. Translation gives CASASWANQPQHF.